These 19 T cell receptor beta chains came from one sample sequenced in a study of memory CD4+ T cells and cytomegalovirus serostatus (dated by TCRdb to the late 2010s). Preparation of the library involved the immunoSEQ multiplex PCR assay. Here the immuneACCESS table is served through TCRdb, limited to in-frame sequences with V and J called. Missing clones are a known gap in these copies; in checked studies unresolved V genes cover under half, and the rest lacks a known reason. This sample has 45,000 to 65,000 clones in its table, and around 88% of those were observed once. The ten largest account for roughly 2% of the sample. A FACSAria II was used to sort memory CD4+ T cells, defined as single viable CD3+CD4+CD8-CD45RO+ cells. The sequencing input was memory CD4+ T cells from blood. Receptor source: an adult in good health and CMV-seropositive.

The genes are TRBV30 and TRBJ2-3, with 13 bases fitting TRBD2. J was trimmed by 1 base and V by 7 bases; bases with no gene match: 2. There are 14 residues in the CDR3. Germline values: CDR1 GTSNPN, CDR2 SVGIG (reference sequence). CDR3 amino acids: CAYGTSGGTDTQYF. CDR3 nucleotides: TGTGCCTACGGGACTAGCGGGGGCACAGATACGCAGTATTTT.

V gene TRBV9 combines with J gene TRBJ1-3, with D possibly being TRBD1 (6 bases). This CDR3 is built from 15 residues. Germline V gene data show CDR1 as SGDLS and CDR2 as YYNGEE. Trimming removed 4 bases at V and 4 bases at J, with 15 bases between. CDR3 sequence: CASSSIQGTGNTIYF. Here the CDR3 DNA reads TGTGCCAGCAGCTCCATACAGGGTACCGGAAACACCATATATTTT.

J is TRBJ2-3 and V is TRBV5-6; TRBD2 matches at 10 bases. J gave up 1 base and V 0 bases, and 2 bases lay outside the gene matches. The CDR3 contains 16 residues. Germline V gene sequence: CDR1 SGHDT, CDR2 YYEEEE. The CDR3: CASSLGTSGRTDTQYF. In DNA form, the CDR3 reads TGTGCCAGCAGCTTGGGGACTAGCGGACGCACAGATACGCAGTATTTT.

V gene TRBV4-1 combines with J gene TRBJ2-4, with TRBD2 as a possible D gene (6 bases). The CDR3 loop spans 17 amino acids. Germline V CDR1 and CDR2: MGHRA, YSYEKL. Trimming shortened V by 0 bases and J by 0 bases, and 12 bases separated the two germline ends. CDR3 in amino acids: CASSQEPGVLAKNIQYF. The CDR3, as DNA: TGCGCCAGCAGCCAAGAGCCGGGGGTACTAGCCAAAAACATTCAGTACTTC.

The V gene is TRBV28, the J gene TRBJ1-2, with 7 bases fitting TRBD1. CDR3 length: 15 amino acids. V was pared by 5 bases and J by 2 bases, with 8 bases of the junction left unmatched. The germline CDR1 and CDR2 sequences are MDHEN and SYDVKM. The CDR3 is CASSPGTASNYGYTF. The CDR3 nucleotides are TGTGCCAGCAGTCCCGGGACAGCCTCCAACTATGGCTACACCTTC.

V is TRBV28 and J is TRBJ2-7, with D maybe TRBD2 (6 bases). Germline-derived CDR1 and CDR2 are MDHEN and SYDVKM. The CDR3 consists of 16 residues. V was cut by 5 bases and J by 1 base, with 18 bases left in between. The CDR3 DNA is TGTGCCAGCAGTCCGGGCGGGATAGTTAGGTCCTACGAGCAGTACTTC. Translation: CASSPGGIVRSYEQYF.

This CDR3 is CASSTTLGNEQFF. CDR3 coding DNA: TGTGCCAGCAGTACGACCCTGGGCAATGAGCAGTTCTTC. This rearrangement joins TRBV7-8 to TRBJ2-1, with unresolved D. Germline loops: CDR1 SGHVS, CDR2 FQNEAQ. This CDR3 has 13 residues. Trimming took off 6 bases at V and 6 bases at J, with 12 bases between the two ends. Full variable domain (rest looked up from reference TRBV7-8 and TRBJ2-1): GAGVSQSPRYKVAKRGQDVALRCDPISGHVSLFWYQQALGQGPEFLTYFQNEAQLDKSGLPSDRFFAERPEGSVSTLKIQRTQQEDSAVYLCASSTTLGNEQFFGPGTRLTVL.

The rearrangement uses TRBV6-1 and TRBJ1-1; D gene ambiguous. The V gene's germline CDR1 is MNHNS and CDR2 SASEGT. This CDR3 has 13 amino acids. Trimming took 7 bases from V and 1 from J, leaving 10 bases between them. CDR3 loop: CASTTQQNTEAFF. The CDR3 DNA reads TGTGCCAGCACTACCCAGCAGAACACTGAAGCTTTCTTT.

The CDR3 protein is CASSPYGSGSYEQYF. Written as DNA, the CDR3 is TGTGCCAGCAGCCCCTATGGTAGCGGGAGCTACGAGCAGTACTTC. The chain carries TRBV9 and TRBJ2-7, with 9 positions matching TRBD2. J was trimmed by 3 bases and V by 4 bases; bases with no gene match: 8. Germline CDR1 is SGDLS and CDR2 is YYNGEE. The length of the CDR3 is 15 residues.

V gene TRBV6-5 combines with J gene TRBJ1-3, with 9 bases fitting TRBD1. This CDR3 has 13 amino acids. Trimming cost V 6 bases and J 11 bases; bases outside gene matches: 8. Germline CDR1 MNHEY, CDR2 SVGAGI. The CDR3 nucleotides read TGTGCCAGCAGACGGACAGGGGTGAACGCCATATATTTT. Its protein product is CASRRTGVNAIYF.

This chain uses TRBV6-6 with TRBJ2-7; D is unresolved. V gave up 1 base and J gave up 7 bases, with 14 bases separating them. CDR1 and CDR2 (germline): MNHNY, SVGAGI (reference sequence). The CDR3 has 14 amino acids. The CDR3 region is CASSYYGTSWEQYF. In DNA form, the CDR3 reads TGTGCCAGCAGTTACTACGGCACCTCCTGGGAGCAGTACTTC.

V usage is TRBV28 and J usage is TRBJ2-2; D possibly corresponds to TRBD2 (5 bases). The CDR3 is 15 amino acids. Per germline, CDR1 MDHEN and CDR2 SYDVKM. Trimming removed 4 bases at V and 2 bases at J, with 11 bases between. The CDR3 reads CASSSGLLNTGELFF. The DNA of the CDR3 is TGTGCCAGCAGTTCCGGACTTCTAAACACCGGGGAGCTGTTTTTT. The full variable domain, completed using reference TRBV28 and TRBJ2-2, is DVKVTQSSRYLVKRTGEKVFLECVQDMDHENMFWYRQDPGLGLRLIYFSYDVKMKEKGDIPEGYSVSREKKERFSLILESASTNQTSMYLCASSSGLLNTGELFFGEGSRLTVL.

The CDR3 coding sequence is TGTGCTAGTGGTACGACAGGGGATAACACAGATACGCAGTATTTT. Its protein product is CASGTTGDNTDTQYF. The chain links TRBV12-5 to TRBJ2-3; 8 nucleotides align to TRBD1. V gave up 5 bases and J gave up 2 bases; unmatched junction bases: 6. This CDR3 spans 15 amino acids. The germline V gene encodes CDR1 LGHNT and CDR2 FRNRAP. The whole variable domain, remainder taken from reference TRBV12-5 and TRBJ2-3, is DARVTQTPRHKVTEMGQEVTMRCQPILGHNTVFWYRQTMMQGLELLAYFRNRAPLDDSGMPKDRFSAEMPDATLATLKIQPSEPRDSAVYFCASGTTGDNTDTQYFGPGTRLTVL.

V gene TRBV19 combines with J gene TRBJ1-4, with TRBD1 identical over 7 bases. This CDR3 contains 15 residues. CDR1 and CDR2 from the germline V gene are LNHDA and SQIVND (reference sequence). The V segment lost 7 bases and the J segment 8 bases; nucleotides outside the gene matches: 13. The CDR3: CASTTDRARGEKLFF. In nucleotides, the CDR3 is TGTGCCAGTACAACTGACAGGGCCCGTGGAGAAAAACTGTTTTTT.

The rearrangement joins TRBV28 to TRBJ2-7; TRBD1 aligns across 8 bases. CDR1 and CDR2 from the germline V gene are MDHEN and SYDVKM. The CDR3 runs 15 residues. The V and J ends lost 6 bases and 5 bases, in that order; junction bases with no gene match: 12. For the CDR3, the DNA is TGTGCCAGCAGGCCCGGGGCAGGGGGCTACCACGAGCAGTACTTC. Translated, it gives CASRPGAGGYHEQYF.

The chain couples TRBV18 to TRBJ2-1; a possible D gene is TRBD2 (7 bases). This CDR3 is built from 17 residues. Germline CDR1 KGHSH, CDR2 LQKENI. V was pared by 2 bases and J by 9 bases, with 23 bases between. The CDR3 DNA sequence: TGTGCCAGCTCACCAAGACTAAGGGGGGGCGCGATCCCTGAGCAGTTCTTC. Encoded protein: CASSPRLRGGAIPEQFF. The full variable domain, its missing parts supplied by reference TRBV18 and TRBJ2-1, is NAGVMQNPRHLVRRRGQEARLRCSPMKGHSHVYWYRQLPEEGLKFMVYLQKENIIDESGMPKERFSAEFPKEGPSILRIQQVVRGDSAAYFCASSPRLRGGAIPEQFFGPGTRLTVL.

CDR3 sequence (DNA): TGTGCCAGCACTAATAGCCCAGACTATGGCTACACCTTC. Its protein is CASTNSPDYGYTF. This chain uses TRBV28 with TRBJ1-2; the D is unclear. Germline-derived CDR1 and CDR2 are MDHEN and SYDVKM. This CDR3 comprises 13 residues. V lost 7 bases and J 3 bases, leaving 12 bases between the germline ends.

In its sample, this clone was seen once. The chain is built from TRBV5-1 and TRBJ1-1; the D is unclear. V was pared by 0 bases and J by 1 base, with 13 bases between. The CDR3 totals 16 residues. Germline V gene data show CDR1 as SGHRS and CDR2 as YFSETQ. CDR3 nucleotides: TGCGCCAGCAGCTTGGGTTCGAGTGGCCAGAACACTGAAGCTTTCTTT. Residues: CASSLGSSGQNTEAFF.

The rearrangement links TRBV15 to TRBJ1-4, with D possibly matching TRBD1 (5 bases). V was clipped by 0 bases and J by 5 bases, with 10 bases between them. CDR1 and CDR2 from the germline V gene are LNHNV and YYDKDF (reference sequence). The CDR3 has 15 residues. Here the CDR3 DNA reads TGTGCCACCAGCAGAGACAGGGCCCAGAATGAAAAACTGTTTTTT. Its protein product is CATSRDRAQNEKLFF.